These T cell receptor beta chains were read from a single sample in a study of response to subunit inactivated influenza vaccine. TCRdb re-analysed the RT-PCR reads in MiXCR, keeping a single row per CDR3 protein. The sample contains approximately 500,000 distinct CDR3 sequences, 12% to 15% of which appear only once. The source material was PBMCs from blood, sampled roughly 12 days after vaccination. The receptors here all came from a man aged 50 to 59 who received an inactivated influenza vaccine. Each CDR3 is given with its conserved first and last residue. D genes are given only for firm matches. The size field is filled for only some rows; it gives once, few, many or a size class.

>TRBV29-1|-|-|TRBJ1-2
TGCAGCGTTGAAGCGCGGCCGCGCTATGGCTACACCTTC
CSVEARPRYGYTF
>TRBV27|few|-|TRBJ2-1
TGTGCCAGCAGTTTTATTGGGGGGAATGAGCAGTTCTTC
CASSFIGGNEQFF
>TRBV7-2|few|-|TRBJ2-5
TGTGCCAGCAGCCGATTCGGACAAGAGACCCAGTACTTC
CASSRFGQETQYF
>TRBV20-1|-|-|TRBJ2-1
TGCAGTGCTTCTTCCAGGCGTCACTACAATGAGCAGTTCTTC
CSASSRRHYNEQFF
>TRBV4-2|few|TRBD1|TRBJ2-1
TGTGCCAGCAGCCCCCGCGGACAGGGGATCAGGAATGAGCAGTTCTTC
CASSPRGQGIRNEQFF
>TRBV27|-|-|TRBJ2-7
TGTGCCAGCAGTCCTCTTCGCGGAGGGATTCTCGAGCAGTACTTC
CASSPLRGGILEQYF
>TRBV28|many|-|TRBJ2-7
TGTGCCAGCCAAGAGGAAAAGGACGAGCAGTACTTC
CASQEEKDEQYF
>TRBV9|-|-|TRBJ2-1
TGTGCCAGCAGCTCGGGACACTTGGGGTCCAATGAGCAGTTCTTC
CASSSGHLGSNEQFF
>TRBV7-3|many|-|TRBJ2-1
TGTGCCAGCAGCCGGGACCAAGATTTTGAGCAGTTCTTC
CASSRDQDFEQFF
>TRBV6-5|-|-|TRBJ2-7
TGTGCCAGCAGTTACTCCCCGTCACAACTGAAACTCTACGAGCAGTACTTC
CASSYSPSQLKLYEQYF
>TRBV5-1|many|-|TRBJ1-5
TGTGCCAGCAGTTTAGAGGGGTATAGCAATCAGCCCCAGCATTTT
CASSLEGYSNQPQHF
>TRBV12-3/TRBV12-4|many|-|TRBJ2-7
TGTGCCAGCAGTTTGGCGACTGACTACGAGCAGTACTTC
CASSLATDYEQYF
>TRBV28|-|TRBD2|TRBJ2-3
TGTGCCAGCAGTATCATAGCGGGAGGCACAGATACGCAGTATTTT
CASSIIAGGTDTQYF
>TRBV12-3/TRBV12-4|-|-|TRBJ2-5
TGTGCCAGCAGTTTCCAGGTCCAAGAGACCCAGTACTTC
CASSFQVQETQYF
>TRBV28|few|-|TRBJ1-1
TGTGCCAGCAGCTCAGCTCAGGGGATGAACACTGAAGCTTTCTTT
CASSSAQGMNTEAFF
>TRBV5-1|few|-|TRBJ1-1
TGCGCCAGCAGCTTGATATCCAGGGGTTTCACTGAAGCTTTCTTT
CASSLISRGFTEAFF
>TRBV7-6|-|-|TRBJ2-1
TGTGCCAGCAGCTTAGGCCACCCCGCTGAGCAGTTCTTC
CASSLGHPAEQFF
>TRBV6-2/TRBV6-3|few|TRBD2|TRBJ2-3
TGTGCCAGCAGCATAGGACTAGCCAAAATCGTCGATACGCAGTATTTT
CASSIGLAKIVDTQYF
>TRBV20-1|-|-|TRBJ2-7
TGCAGTGCTAGATATCCTACAGCACCCTACGAGCAGTACTTC
CSARYPTAPYEQYF
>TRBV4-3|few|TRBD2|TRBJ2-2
TGCGCCAGCAGCCAAGGAGCGGGAGGGCCGGAAACCGGGGAGCTGTTTTTT
CASSQGAGGPETGELFF
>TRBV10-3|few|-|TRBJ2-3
TGTGCCATCAGTGAGGGCGGAACCACAGATACGCAGTATTTT
CAISEGGTTDTQYF
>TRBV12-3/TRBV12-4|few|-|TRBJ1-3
TGTGCCAGCACTCTAGCGGGCGGAAACACCATATATTTT
CASTLAGGNTIYF
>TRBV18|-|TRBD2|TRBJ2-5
TGTGCCAGCTCACCGACTCCTAGACTAGCGGGGGGAGAGACCCAGTACTTC
CASSPTPRLAGGETQYF
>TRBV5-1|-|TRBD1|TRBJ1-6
TGCGCCAGCAGCTCAGGGGGAGAATATTCACCCCTCCACTTT
CASSSGGEYSPLHF
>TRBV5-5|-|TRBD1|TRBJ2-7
TGTGCCAGCAGCTGGAATTCCGGACAGGGAAATTCTTACGAGCAGTACTTC
CASSWNSGQGNSYEQYF
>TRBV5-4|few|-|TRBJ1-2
TGTGCCAGCAGCTTGCAGGGAGGGCTTGGCTACACCTTC
CASSLQGGLGYTF
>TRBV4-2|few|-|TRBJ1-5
TGTGCCAGCAGCCAGGCAACTAGTCAGCCCCAGCATTTT
CASSQATSQPQHF
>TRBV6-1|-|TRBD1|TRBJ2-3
TGTGCCAGCAGAAGACCGGGACAGGGGAATACGCAGTATTTT
CASRRPGQGNTQYF
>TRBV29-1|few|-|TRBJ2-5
TGCAGCGTTGTGTTGAGGGTGGCAGGTCGGGGCCCAGAGACCCAGTACTTC
CSVVLRVAGRGPETQYF
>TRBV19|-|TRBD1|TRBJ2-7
TGTGCCAGTAGTCGCACCGGGACAGACTACGAGCAGTACTTC
CASSRTGTDYEQYF
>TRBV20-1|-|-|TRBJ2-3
TGCAGTGCTAGTACACCATCAGATACGCAGTATTTT
CSASTPSDTQYF
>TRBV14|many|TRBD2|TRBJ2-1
TGTGCCAGCAGCCGAACCGGGACTAGCGGGGGCGGACCCTACAATGAGCAGTTCTTC
CASSRTGTSGGGPYNEQFF
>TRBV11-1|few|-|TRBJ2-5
TGTGCCAGCAGCGGGGGACAACCGCTGAAGACCCAGTACTTC
CASSGGQPLKTQYF
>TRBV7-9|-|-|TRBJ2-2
TGTGCCACCGCACGGACAAACACCGGGGAGCTGTTTTTT
CATARTNTGELFF
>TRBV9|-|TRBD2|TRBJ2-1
TGTGCCAGCAGCGTAGGTAGCGGGAGGATAAGTGAGCAGTTCTTC
CASSVGSGRISEQFF
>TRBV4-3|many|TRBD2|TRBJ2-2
TGCGCCAGCAGCCAAGGGGTAGCGGGAGGGCCTGACACCGGGGAGCTGTTTTTT
CASSQGVAGGPDTGELFF
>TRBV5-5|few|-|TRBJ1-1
TGTGCCAGCACCCATGGGGGGGCGCGGACTGAAGCTTTCTTT
CASTHGGARTEAFF
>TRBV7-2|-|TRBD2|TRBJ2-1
TGTGCCAGCAGCTTAATGACGGGGGGGCCATACAATGAGCAGTTCTTC
CASSLMTGGPYNEQFF
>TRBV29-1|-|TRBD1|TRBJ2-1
TGCAGCGTTGTATTGACAGGGAATGAGCAGTTCTTC
CSVVLTGNEQFF
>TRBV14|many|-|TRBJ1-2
TGTGCCAGCAGCCAAGAATCCAGCTATGGCTACACCTTC
CASSQESSYGYTF
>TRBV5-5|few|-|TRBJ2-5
TGTGCCAGCAGCTTGAAACGGCGGGCCCAGTACTTC
CASSLKRRAQYF
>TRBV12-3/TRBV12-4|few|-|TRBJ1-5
TGTGCCAGCAGTTTCACAGGGCGAGGGCAGCCCCAGCATTTT
CASSFTGRGQPQHF
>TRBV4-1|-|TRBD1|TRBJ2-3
TGCGCCAGCAGCCAGGCGGACAGGGGGAGCGCAGATACGCAGTATTTT
CASSQADRGSADTQYF
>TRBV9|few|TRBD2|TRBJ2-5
TGTGCCAGCAGCGTGGCGGGAGGGGTCAAAGAGACCCAGTACTTC
CASSVAGGVKETQYF
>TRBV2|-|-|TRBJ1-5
TGTGCCAGCAGTGAAGCGCTTGGGGACATACAGCCCCAGCATTTT
CASSEALGDIQPQHF
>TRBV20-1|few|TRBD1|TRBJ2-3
TGCAGTGCTAAAAACAGGGGAGATACGCAGTATTTT
CSAKNRGDTQYF
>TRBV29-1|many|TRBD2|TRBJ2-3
TGCAGCGTTCCGCTAGCGGGAGCAACAGATACGCAGTATTTT
CSVPLAGATDTQYF
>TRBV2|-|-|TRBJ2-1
TGTGCCAGCAGCCCAATGAGAACTAAAGAGAATGAGCAGTTCTTC
CASSPMRTKENEQFF
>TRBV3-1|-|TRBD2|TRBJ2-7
TGTGCCAGCAGCCAAGAAGCACTAGCGGCCTACGAGCAGTACTTC
CASSQEALAAYEQYF
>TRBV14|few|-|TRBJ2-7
TGTGCCAGCAGCCCAAGCTACTACGAGCAGTACTTC
CASSPSYYEQYF
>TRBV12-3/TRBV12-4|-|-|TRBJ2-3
TGTGCCAGCAGCACCTCCGGCAGGGTCACAGATACGCAGTATTTT
CASSTSGRVTDTQYF
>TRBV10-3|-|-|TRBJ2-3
TGTGCCATCAGTGAGGTGGCCGTCACAGATACGCAGTATTTT
CAISEVAVTDTQYF
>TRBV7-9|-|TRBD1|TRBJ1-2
TGTGCCAGCAGCCCAGGGGACAGGAAGAATGGCTACACCTTC
CASSPGDRKNGYTF
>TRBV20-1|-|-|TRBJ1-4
TGCAGTGCTAACCGGGCCAGGAATGAAAAACTGTTTTTT
CSANRARNEKLFF
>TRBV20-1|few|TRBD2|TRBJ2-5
TGCAGTGCAAAGAGGGCTAGCGGGCAAGAGACCCAGTACTTC
CSAKRASGQETQYF
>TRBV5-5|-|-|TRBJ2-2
TGTGCCAGCAGTCTGGAAGGGTTAGGCACCGGGGAGCTGTTTTTT
CASSLEGLGTGELFF